This record looks at one T cell receptor (beta chain) sequence and its context. Researchers prepared the TRB cDNA libraries using 5' RACE with UMI labels. TCRdb re-called the 5' RACE reads and shows each CDR3 protein once, DNA omitted. Here the sample table reports about 62,000 distinct CDR3 sequences. This sample is part of a study of CXCR3-negative and CXCR3-positive naive CD8 T cells. This receptor was obtained from a human donor in good health. Some clones in this sample may be carry-over from other donors' samples. Sequenced input: naive CXCR3- CD8+ T cells from blood. As to subset: CD45RO-CCR7+CD27+CD95- naive CD8+ T cells lacking CXCR3 (TNR3-).

CDR3 region: CASSTSGASRNNEQFF. J is TRBJ2-1 and V is TRBV28. Germline V gene sequence: CDR1 MDHEN, CDR2 SYDVKM. CDR3 length: 16 amino acids.